The rows below give T cell receptor beta chains drawn from one sample of a study of CD8+CD57+ T cells in acquired aplastic anemia. Using its own MiXCR run on the reads, TCRdb lists one record per CDR3 protein. The sample contains hundreds of thousands of distinct CDR3 sequences, around 82% of which appear only once. Sequenced input: sorted CD4+, CD8+, or CD8+CD57+ T cells (not recorded which) from PBMCs. The source of these receptors is a human donor with aplastic anemia. CDR3s include the opening cysteine and the closing phenylalanine or tryptophan. The D gene is left open where the match is weak. Some rows mark clone size as missing; the rest say once, few, many or name a class of expanded clone.

cdr3_nt: TGCAGTGCCCGAGCCCTACCGGGAGAGTCCTACAATGAGCAGTTCTTC
cdr3_aa: CSARALPGESYNEQFF
clone_size: NA
j_call: TRBJ2-1
v_call: TRBV20-1
d_call: NA

cdr3_nt: TGTGCCAGCAGCTTAGGAGACAGGGACGGGTCACCCCTCCACTTT
cdr3_aa: CASSLGDRDGSPLHF
clone_size: NA
j_call: TRBJ1-6
v_call: TRBV7-2
d_call: TRBD1

cdr3_nt: TGTGCCAGCAGCTTGGGGGCAGTCCCCTCTGGGGCCAACGTCCTGACTTTC
cdr3_aa: CASSLGAVPSGANVLTF
clone_size: NA
j_call: TRBJ2-6
v_call: TRBV5-5
d_call: NA

cdr3_nt: TGTGCCAGCAGCATAAGACGGTTGAACAATGAAGCTTTCTTT
cdr3_aa: CASSIRRLNNEAFF
clone_size: NA
j_call: TRBJ1-1
v_call: TRBV19
d_call: NA

cdr3_nt: TGTGCCAGCAGTGAAGAAAGGGAGCAGTACTTC
cdr3_aa: CASSEEREQYF
clone_size: NA
j_call: TRBJ2-7
v_call: TRBV2
d_call: NA

cdr3_nt: NA
cdr3_aa: CASSVGSDTQYFVHF
clone_size: few
j_call: TRBJ1-6
v_call: TRBV9
d_call: NA

cdr3_nt: TGTGCCAGCAGCTTCGCGGGCGGTCCTACTACGCAGTTT
cdr3_aa: CASSFAGGPTTQF
clone_size: NA
j_call: TRBJ2-3
v_call: TRBV7-8
d_call: NA

cdr3_nt: TGTGCCAGCAGCTTTACTAGCGACATTCAGTACTTC
cdr3_aa: CASSFTSDIQYF
clone_size: many
j_call: TRBJ2-4
v_call: TRBV5-8
d_call: TRBD2

cdr3_nt: TGTGCCAGCAGCTTAGATGGGGGAGGGACGAATGAAGCTTTCTTT
cdr3_aa: CASSLDGGGTNEAFF
clone_size: NA
j_call: TRBJ1-1
v_call: TRBV7-9
d_call: NA

cdr3_nt: TGTGCCAGCAGCTTAGATCTGACAGGGGGTACGCAGTATTTT
cdr3_aa: CASSLDLTGGTQYF
clone_size: NA
j_call: TRBJ2-3
v_call: TRBV11-3
d_call: TRBD1

cdr3_nt: TGTGCCACCAGCGGAGACGGCAATCAGCAGTTCTTC
cdr3_aa: CATSGDGNQQFF
clone_size: NA
j_call: TRBJ2-1
v_call: TRBV15
d_call: NA

cdr3_nt: TGTGCCAGCAGCTTTAAAAGGGGCGCCGAGTGCGATGAGCAGTTCTTC
cdr3_aa: CASSFKRGAECDEQFF
clone_size: NA
j_call: TRBJ2-1
v_call: TRBV7-2
d_call: NA

cdr3_nt: TGTGCCACCAGCACAAGCAGGAGGAAAGATACCCAGTACTTC
cdr3_aa: CATSTSRRKDTQYF
clone_size: once
j_call: TRBJ2-5
v_call: TRBV24-1
d_call: NA

cdr3_nt: TGCGCCAGCAGTGGGGGGGGGACCGCGACCTACGAGCAGTACTTC
cdr3_aa: CASSGGGTATYEQYF
clone_size: NA
j_call: TRBJ2-7
v_call: TRBV4-3
d_call: TRBD2

cdr3_nt: TGTGCCAGCAGCTTTACTAGCGGGACCTCTGGGGCCAACGTCCTGACTTTC
cdr3_aa: CASSFTSGTSGANVLTF
clone_size: NA
j_call: TRBJ2-6
v_call: TRBV5-4
d_call: TRBD2

cdr3_nt: TGTGCCAGCAGCGTTGCGGGTAGCTATGAGCCCAAGGTTTTT
cdr3_aa: CASSVAGSYEPKVF
clone_size: once
j_call: TRBJ1-5
v_call: TRBV7-9
d_call: NA

cdr3_nt: TGTGCCAGCAGCTTAGAGCGTAGCTACGGGGCTAACGCCTTCTTT
cdr3_aa: CASSLERSYGANAFF
clone_size: NA
j_call: TRBJ1-1
v_call: TRBV7-9
d_call: NA

cdr3_nt: TGCAGTGCTAGCCGAGGGACAGGGAACTATGGCTACACCTTC
cdr3_aa: CSASRGTGNYGYTF
clone_size: NA
j_call: TRBJ1-2
v_call: TRBV20-1
d_call: TRBD1

cdr3_nt: TGTGCCAGCAAGCAAGAAGGGTTTGGACAGGGGAACACTGAAGCTTTCTTT
cdr3_aa: CASKQEGFGQGNTEAFF
clone_size: NA
j_call: TRBJ1-1
v_call: TRBV6-1
d_call: TRBD1

cdr3_nt: TGTGCCAGCAGCTTAGCGGGAGGCCCCGCTGCGCAGAACGTCCTGACTTTC
cdr3_aa: CASSLAGGPAAQNVLTF
clone_size: few
j_call: TRBJ2-6
v_call: TRBV7-8
d_call: NA

cdr3_nt: TGTGCCAGTAGTATATCGAACGGGGCCTACAATGAGCAGTTCTTC
cdr3_aa: CASSISNGAYNEQFF
clone_size: NA
j_call: TRBJ2-1
v_call: TRBV19
d_call: NA

cdr3_nt: TGTGCCAGCAGAAATCACAGGGGACGCGCTGATTCACCCCTCCACTTT
cdr3_aa: CASRNHRGRADSPLHF
clone_size: NA
j_call: TRBJ1-6
v_call: TRBV2
d_call: TRBD1

cdr3_nt: TGTGCCAGCAGCTTTCGACAGGGCGCTACATATGGCTACACCTTC
cdr3_aa: CASSFRQGATYGYTF
clone_size: once
j_call: TRBJ1-2
v_call: TRBV7-2
d_call: TRBD1

cdr3_nt: TGCGCCAGCAGCCATCAGGGAATCGGGGGGAGCAATGAGCAGTTCTTC
cdr3_aa: CASSHQGIGGSNEQFF
clone_size: NA
j_call: TRBJ2-1
v_call: TRBV7-9
d_call: TRBD2

cdr3_nt: TGCGCCAGCAGCCGGGACCAGAGCTCCTACAATGAGCAGTTCTTC
cdr3_aa: CASSRDQSSYNEQFF
clone_size: NA
j_call: TRBJ2-1
v_call: TRBV10-1
d_call: NA

cdr3_nt: TGTGCCATCAGTTACGTGCGGGGTACTGAAGCTTTCTTT
cdr3_aa: CAISYVRGTEAFF
clone_size: few
j_call: TRBJ1-1
v_call: TRBV10-3
d_call: NA

cdr3_nt: TGTGCCAGCAGCTTAGGGGGGACAGCCCTTACGCACGATTTT
cdr3_aa: CASSLGGTALTHDF
clone_size: NA
j_call: TRBJ2-3
v_call: TRBV9
d_call: NA

cdr3_nt: TGTGCCAGCAGTTCGACTAGCGGGAGGGCAGGTACGCAGTATTTT
cdr3_aa: CASSSTSGRAGTQYF
clone_size: NA
j_call: TRBJ2-3
v_call: TRBV12-3/TRBV12-4
d_call: TRBD2

cdr3_nt: TGTGCCAGCAGCTGGCGAAAGGGCTCAAGGTGTGGCTACACCTTC
cdr3_aa: CASSWRKGSRCGYTF
clone_size: NA
j_call: TRBJ1-2
v_call: TRBV7-9
d_call: NA

cdr3_nt: TGTGCCAGCAGCGAAGCGGGAGGTCCTGATCCGCAGTATTTT
cdr3_aa: CASSEAGGPDPQYF
clone_size: NA
j_call: TRBJ2-3
v_call: TRBV2
d_call: TRBD2

cdr3_nt: TGTGCCAGCAGCAACCCAAGAGAGACACAGAACTACTATTTT
cdr3_aa: CASSNPRETQNYYF
clone_size: NA
j_call: TRBJ2-3
v_call: TRBV7-9
d_call: NA

cdr3_nt: TGTGCCAGCAGCGGAGAGACGCATACGCAGTATTTT
cdr3_aa: CASSGETHTQYF
clone_size: NA
j_call: TRBJ2-3
v_call: TRBV5-8
d_call: NA

cdr3_nt: TGTGCCACCAGTGAAGGGGCCAGCCAAGAGACCCAGTACTTC
cdr3_aa: CATSEGASQETQYF
clone_size: NA
j_call: TRBJ2-5
v_call: TRBV15
d_call: NA